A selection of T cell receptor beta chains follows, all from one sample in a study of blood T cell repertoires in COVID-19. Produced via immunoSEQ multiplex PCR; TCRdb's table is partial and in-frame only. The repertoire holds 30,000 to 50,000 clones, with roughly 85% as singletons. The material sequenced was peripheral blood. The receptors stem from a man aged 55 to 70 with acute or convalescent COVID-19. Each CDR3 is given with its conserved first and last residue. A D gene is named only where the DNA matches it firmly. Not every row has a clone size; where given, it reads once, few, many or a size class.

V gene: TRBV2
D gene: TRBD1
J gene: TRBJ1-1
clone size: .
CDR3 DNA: TGTGCCAGCAGTGAAGTGGGGACAGAAGGAGCTGAAGCTTTCTTT
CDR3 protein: CASSEVGTEGAEAFF

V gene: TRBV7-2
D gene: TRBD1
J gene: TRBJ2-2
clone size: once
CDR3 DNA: TGTGCCAGCAGCTTAATGCGGACAGGGGGCTTTGGCGGGGAGCTGTTTTTT
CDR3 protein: CASSLMRTGGFGGELFF

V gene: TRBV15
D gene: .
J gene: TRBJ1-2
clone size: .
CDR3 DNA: TGTGCCACCAGCAGAGCGGGGGTAGAAAGGTTCTATGGCTACACCTTC
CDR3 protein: CATSRAGVERFYGYTF

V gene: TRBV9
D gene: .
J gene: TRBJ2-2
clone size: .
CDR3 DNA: TGTGCCAGCAGCGTAGGGTATCGAGTAGGACAGCTGAACACCGGGGAGCTGTTTTTT
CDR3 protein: CASSVGYRVGQLNTGELFF

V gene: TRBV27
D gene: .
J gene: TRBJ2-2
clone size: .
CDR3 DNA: TGTGCCAGCGGAACGGCGGTTTTAAACACCGGGGAGCTGTTTTTT
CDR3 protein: CASGTAVLNTGELFF

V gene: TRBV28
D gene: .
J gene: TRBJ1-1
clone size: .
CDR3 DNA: TGTGCCAGCAGTTCACTCCAGGGGAGGAACACTGAAGCTTTCTTT
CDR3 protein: CASSSLQGRNTEAFF

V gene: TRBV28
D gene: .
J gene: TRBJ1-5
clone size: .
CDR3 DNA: TGTGCCAGCAGTTTATTGGGGAGAAGAGATCAGCCCCAGCATTTT
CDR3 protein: CASSLLGRRDQPQHF

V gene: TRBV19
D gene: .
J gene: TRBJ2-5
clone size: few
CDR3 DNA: TGTGCCAGTAGTATTCCGGGAGAGACCCAGTACTTC
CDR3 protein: CASSIPGETQYF

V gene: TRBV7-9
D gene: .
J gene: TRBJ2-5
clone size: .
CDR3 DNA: TGTGCCAGCAGCTTAGCTGTACTAGAAGAGGAGACCCAGTACTTC
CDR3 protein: CASSLAVLEEETQYF

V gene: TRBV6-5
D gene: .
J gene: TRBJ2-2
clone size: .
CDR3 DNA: TGTGCCAGCACCTTCGGCGGGACCAACACCGGGGAGCTGTTTTTT
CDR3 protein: CASTFGGTNTGELFF

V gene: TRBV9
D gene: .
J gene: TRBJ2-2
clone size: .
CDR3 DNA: TGTGCCAGCAGCGTAGCAGGCATCGGGGAGCTGTTTTTT
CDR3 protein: CASSVAGIGELFF

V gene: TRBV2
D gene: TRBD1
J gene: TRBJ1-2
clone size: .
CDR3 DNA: TGTGCCAGCAGTGATGAGAGACAGGGTAGGGGCTACACCTTC
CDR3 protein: CASSDERQGRGYTF

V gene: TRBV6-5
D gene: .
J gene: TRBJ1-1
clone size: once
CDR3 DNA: TGTGCCAGCAGATCAGGCGCGTTTGAAGCTTTCTTT
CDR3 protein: CASRSGAFEAFF

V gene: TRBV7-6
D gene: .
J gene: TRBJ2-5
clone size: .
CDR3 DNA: TGTGCCAGCAGCCTCCAAGAGACCCAGTACTTC
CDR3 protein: CASSLQETQYF

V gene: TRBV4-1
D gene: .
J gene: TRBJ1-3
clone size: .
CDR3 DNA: TGCGCCAGCAGCCAATTCCCCGACAGCTCTGGAAACACCATATATTTT
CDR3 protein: CASSQFPDSSGNTIYF

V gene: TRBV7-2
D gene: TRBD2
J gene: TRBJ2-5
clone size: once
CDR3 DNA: TGTGCCAGCAGCCGTCTAGCGGGGGAAAAAGAGACCCAGTACTTC
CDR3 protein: CASSRLAGEKETQYF

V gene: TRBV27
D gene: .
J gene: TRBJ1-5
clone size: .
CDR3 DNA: TGTGCCAGCAGTTTTTCAACAGGGAGCAATCAGCCCCAGCATTTT
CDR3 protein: CASSFSTGSNQPQHF

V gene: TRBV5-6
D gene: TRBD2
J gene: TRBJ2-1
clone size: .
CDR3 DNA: TGTGCCAGCAGCTTGGGAGTAGCGGGAGTTGAGCAGTTCTTC
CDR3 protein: CASSLGVAGVEQFF

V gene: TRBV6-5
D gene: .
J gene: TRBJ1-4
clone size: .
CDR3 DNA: TGTGCCAGCAGTCCAACGGGTTGGGAAAAACTGTTTTTT
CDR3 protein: CASSPTGWEKLFF

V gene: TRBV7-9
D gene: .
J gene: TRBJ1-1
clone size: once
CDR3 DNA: TGTGCCAGCAGCGTGGAGGTGTCGGTAGCTTTCTTT
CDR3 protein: CASSVEVSVAFF

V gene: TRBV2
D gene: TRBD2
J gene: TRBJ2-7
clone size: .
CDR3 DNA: TGTGCCAGCAGTCCCCGAAGCGGGAGTCAATACGAGCAGTACTTC
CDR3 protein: CASSPRSGSQYEQYF

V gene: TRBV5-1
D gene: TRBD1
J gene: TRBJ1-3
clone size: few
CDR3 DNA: TGCGCCAGCAGCCCTGCAGGGGGAAAGGCTGGAAACACCATATATTTT
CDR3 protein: CASSPAGGKAGNTIYF

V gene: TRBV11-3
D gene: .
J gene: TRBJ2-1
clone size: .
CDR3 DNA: TGTGCCAGCAGCCCTACGGGACTCCCCGGGGATGAGCAGTTCTTC
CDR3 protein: CASSPTGLPGDEQFF

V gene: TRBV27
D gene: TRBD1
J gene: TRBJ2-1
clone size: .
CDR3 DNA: TGTGCCAGCAGGGTAGACAGGGGGACCTACAATGAGCAGTTCTTC
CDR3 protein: CASRVDRGTYNEQFF

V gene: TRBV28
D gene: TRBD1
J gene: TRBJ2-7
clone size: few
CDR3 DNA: TGTGCCAGCAGTCCGACGGGGACAGGGGAGCGGGAGCAGTACTTC
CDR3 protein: CASSPTGTGEREQYF

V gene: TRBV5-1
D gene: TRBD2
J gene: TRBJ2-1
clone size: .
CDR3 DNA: TGCGCCAGCAGCTTGAGGCTAGCGGGAGAAGGTGAGCAGTTCTTC
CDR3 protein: CASSLRLAGEGEQFF

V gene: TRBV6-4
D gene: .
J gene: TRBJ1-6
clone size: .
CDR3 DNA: TGTGCCAGCAGTGAAAGCCGTAATTCACCCCTCCACTTT
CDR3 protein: CASSESRNSPLHF

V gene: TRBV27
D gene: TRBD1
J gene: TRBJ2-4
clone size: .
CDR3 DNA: TGTGCCAGCAGTTTATCGGCGACAGGGTTGGCCAAAAACATTCAGTACTTC
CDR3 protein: CASSLSATGLAKNIQYF

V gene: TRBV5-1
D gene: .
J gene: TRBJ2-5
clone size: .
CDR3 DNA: TGCGCCAGCAGCGCGACAGACCAAGAGACCCAGTACTTC
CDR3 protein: CASSATDQETQYF

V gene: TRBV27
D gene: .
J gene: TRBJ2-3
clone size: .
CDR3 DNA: TGTGCCAGCAGTTTGGGGCACCGGACAGATACGCAGTATTTT
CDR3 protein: CASSLGHRTDTQYF

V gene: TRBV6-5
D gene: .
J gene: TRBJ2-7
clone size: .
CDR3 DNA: TGTGCCAGCAGTTACGGGAGTAATAACGAGCAGTACTTC
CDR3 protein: CASSYGSNNEQYF

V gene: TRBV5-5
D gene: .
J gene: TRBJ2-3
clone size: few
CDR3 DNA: TGTGCCAGCAGCTTGCTGGGGGGGCTAGGCACAGATACGCAGTATTTT
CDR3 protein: CASSLLGGLGTDTQYF

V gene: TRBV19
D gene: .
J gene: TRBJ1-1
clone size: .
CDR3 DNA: TGTGCCACGGGCGGGGGGGCGAGCACTGAAGCTTTCTTT
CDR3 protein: CATGGGASTEAFF

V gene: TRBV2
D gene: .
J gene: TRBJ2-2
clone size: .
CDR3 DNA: TGTGCCAGCAGGGCCGGGACATTTGACACCGGGGAGCTGTTTTTT
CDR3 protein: CASRAGTFDTGELFF

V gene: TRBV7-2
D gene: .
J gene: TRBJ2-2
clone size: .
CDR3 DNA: TGTGCCAGCAGCTTAGTGGGTCGAGGGACCGGGGAGCTGTTTTTT
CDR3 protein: CASSLVGRGTGELFF

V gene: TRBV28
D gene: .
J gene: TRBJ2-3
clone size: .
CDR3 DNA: TGTGCCAGCACCTTTTCGGGCAGGGGATTAGATACGCAGTATTTT
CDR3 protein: CASTFSGRGLDTQYF